This is a list of T cell receptor beta chains from one sample in a study of T cell responses to AZD1222 COVID-19 vaccine. Profiling relied on immunoSEQ multiplex PCR, and the TCRdb table lists in-frame clones only, not all of them. This table holds 150,000 to 160,000 clones, about 88% found once. The starting material was peripheral blood, obtained on day 0 of AZD1222 vaccination. Source of these receptors: an adult in good health. Both conserved end residues are part of each CDR3. D genes are given only for firm matches. Size is omitted from some rows. Given values are once, few, many or a class for expanded clones.

j_call clone_size d_call v_call cdr3_nt cdr3_aa
TRBJ2-1 NA TRBD2 TRBV6-5 TGTGCCAGCAGTTATAGCGCGGGAGGAGGTAATGAGCAGTTCTTC CASSYSAGGGNEQFF
TRBJ2-7 NA TRBD1 TRBV6-2/TRBV6-3 TGTGCCAGCAGTTACAGCCGGACAGGGGTATCCTACGAGCAGTACTTC CASSYSRTGVSYEQYF
TRBJ1-5 NA NA TRBV28 TGTGCCAGCAGTTTTATTTCCGGTCAGCCCCAGCATTTT CASSFISGQPQHF
TRBJ2-3 NA NA TRBV29-1 TGCAGCGTGCGGATCCAGGGAGATACGCAGTATTTT CSVRIQGDTQYF
TRBJ1-1 NA TRBD1 TRBV4-1 TGCGCCAGCAGCCAAGATGCCAGGGGGCCTACCGGAGCTTTCTTT CASSQDARGPTGAFF
TRBJ1-1 NA NA TRBV27 TGTGCCAGCAGTTCGCCAGTCTCTGAAGCTTTCTTT CASSSPVSEAFF
TRBJ2-3 NA TRBD1 TRBV7-9 TGTGCCAGCAGCCCCCTGACAGGGGGACCAGATACGCAGTATTTT CASSPLTGGPDTQYF
TRBJ1-1 once TRBD1 TRBV10-3 TGTGCCATCAGTGAGTCGGGGCAGGGGGCGAGCACTGAAGCTTTCTTT CAISESGQGASTEAFF
TRBJ1-4 NA TRBD1 TRBV5-1 TGCGCCAGCAGCTTGACGGGACAGGGGAATGAAAAACTGTTTTTT CASSLTGQGNEKLFF
TRBJ1-2 NA TRBD1 TRBV4-3 TGCGCCAGCAGCCAAGCGGGAACCGGGACAGGAAAGAGCTATGGCTACACCTTC CASSQAGTGTGKSYGYTF
TRBJ1-1 NA TRBD1 TRBV6-5 TGTGCCAGCAGTCTCCAGACAGGGCCGAACACTGAAGCTTTCTTT CASSLQTGPNTEAFF
TRBJ2-5 NA NA TRBV10-2 TGCGCCAGCACCCCAATTTCGGACGGTTACCAAGAGACCCAGTACTTC CASTPISDGYQETQYF
TRBJ1-1 NA NA TRBV12-3/TRBV12-4 TGTGCCAGCAGTAGGTCCCCTGTTAGGGCTTTCTTT CASSRSPVRAFF
TRBJ2-5 NA TRBD1 TRBV7-8 TGTGCCAGCACCCGCCGGGGGACAGGGGGCTTGGGAGAGACCCAGTACTTC CASTRRGTGGLGETQYF
TRBJ2-3 NA NA TRBV6-4 TGTGCCACCTCTTCAGGGGCGGATACGCAGTATTTT CATSSGADTQYF
TRBJ1-5 NA NA TRBV5-6 TGTGCCAGCAGCTTGGGGGTGGGATACTATCAGCCCCAGCATTTT CASSLGVGYYQPQHF
TRBJ1-5 NA NA TRBV7-2 TGTGCCAGCAGCTTTCTCGGGGGGCATCAGCCCCAGCATTTT CASSFLGGHQPQHF
TRBJ1-1 NA NA TRBV18 TGTGCCAGCTCACCAGGGGGGAACACTGAAGCTTTCTTT CASSPGGNTEAFF
TRBJ1-4 once NA TRBV24-1 TGTGCCACCAGTGATTTGCCCCTCCACTCCAGGGCCCCTAATGAAAAACTGTTTTTT CATSDLPLHSRAPNEKLFF
TRBJ2-7 NA NA TRBV5-3 TGTGCCAGAAGCACAAGCGCAGCAGACTCCTACGAGCAGTACTTC CARSTSAADSYEQYF